The 9 T cell receptor delta chains below come from one sample, sequenced in a study of γδ T cells in repeated Plasmodium falciparum infection. TCRdb repeated clone calling on the multiplex PCR reads with CATT. The sample records 80,000 to 95,000 delta-chain clones, approximately 1.5% being singletons. Gammadelta T cells were flow-sorted from PBMC into Vgamma9/Vdelta2+ and Vdelta2-negative populations for bulk analysis. Sequences were obtained from gamma-delta T cells from blood. These receptors were collected from a pool of human donors (malaria-infected and uninfected, not separated).

About this clone itself: This DNA translates differently at residue 9 from the TCRdb protein, which is that of a much larger clone; a read error is likely, and the protein shown is the DNA's own translation. V is TRDV1 and J is TRDJ1, with D unresolved. The J gene was not available in TCRdb and was assigned here by matching the DNA to germline segments. V was pared by 5 bases and J by 8 bases, with 21 bases between. The germline CDR1 and CDR2 sequences are TSWWSYY and QGS. The CDR3 has 15 amino acids. In nucleotides, the CDR3 is TGTGCTCTTGGGCTTAGCCCCACCGTCACCGTCAAACTCATCTTT. This encodes CALGLSPTVTVKLIF.

About this clone: The protein in TCRdb stems from a much larger clone and differs at residue 13 from this DNA's translation, likely a read error; here the protein is translated from the DNA. J is TRDJ1 and V is TRDV1; the D gene is possibly TRDD3 (6 bases). TCRdb supplies no J gene; here it was assigned by aligning the nucleotide sequence to germline. In germline, CDR1 is TSWWSYY, CDR2 QGS. Trimming left V 1 base short and J 1 base short, with 25 bases between. The CDR3 consists of 20 residues. The CDR3, as DNA: TGTGCTCTTGGGGAACCCAGCCCTCCCAAATACTGGGAGCTCACCGATAAACTCATCTTT. Amino acids: CALGEPSPPKYWELTDKLIF.

This clone was found a few times. The TCRdb record carries a much larger clone's protein, which differs from this DNA's translation at residue 12; a read error is the likely cause, and the protein listed here is the DNA translation. V usage is TRDV1 and J usage is TRDJ1; TRDD3 agrees at 7 bases. TCRdb gives no J gene; it was assigned here by matching the DNA to germline. After removal of 4 bases from V and 4 bases from J, the junction contained 30 bases not matched to a gene. The CDR3 consists of 22 residues. CDR1 is TSWWSYY and CDR2 is QGS in the germline V gene. The CDR3, as DNA: TGTGCTCTTGGGGTATTCTTCCGGAGTCGGGGGATGCTCGGCTCACGAAGCGATAAACTCATCTTT. Its translation: CALGVFFRSRGMLGSRSDKLIF.

This clone was seen a handful of times. A read error is the likely source, as a far larger clone sits one nucleotide away. Distinct nucleotide sequences in the sample also encode this CDR3. The chain combines TRDV3 with TRDJ1; D remains unclear. TCRdb supplies no J gene; here it was assigned by aligning the nucleotide sequence to germline. The CDR3 spans 14 residues. Germline assignment: CDR1 TVYSNPD and CDR2 GDNSRS (reference sequence). As DNA, the CDR3 is TGTGCCTCCGTTAAGGTGAGCAACACCGACAAACTCATCTTT. It codes for CASVKVSNTDKLIF.

With regard to this clone: The amino acid sequence in TCRdb belongs to a much larger clone and departs from this DNA's translation at residue 15, likely a sequencing read error; the sequence shown is translated from the DNA. The V gene is given as TRDV1, and no J gene call is available; TRDD3 reflects the table's D call only, with no check against the DNA. CDR3 length equals 22 residues. Germline CDR1 TSWWSYY, CDR2 QGS. The CDR3 sequence: CALGGPGRPSYAPTRGYAGLIF. The DNA for the CDR3 is TGTGCTCTTGGGGGACCGGGTCGGCCTTCCTACGCTCCTACTAGGGGATACGCGGGCCTCATCTTT.

In the case of this clone: TCRdb lists the protein of a much larger clone for this DNA, which differs at residue 18, so this is likely a read error; the protein given here is translated from the DNA itself. The CDR3 region has the DNA TGTGCTCTTGGGGAAGGGCCTACCCCGAGGGATACGGGAACCGATAAACTCACCTTT. This sequence encodes CALGEGPTPRDTGTDKLTF. No J gene was assigned, while the V gene was called as TRDV1; TRDD3, as called in the table, went unchecked against the DNA. From germline, CDR1 is TSWWSYY and CDR2 QGS. The CDR3 length is 19 residues.

This clone was detected ten times or more. The protein recorded in TCRdb matches a much larger clone and deviates from this DNA's translation at residue 4, suggesting a read error; the protein here is obtained by translating the DNA. The rearrangement links TRDV2 to TRDJ1; 9 positions match TRDD3. Germline values: CDR1 GEAIGNYY, CDR2 EKD. After removal of 5 bases from V and 2 bases from J, the junction contained 8 bases not matched to a gene. The CDR3 has 15 residues. CDR3 loop: CACGLLGDGTDKLIF. CDR3 in DNA: TGTGCCTGTGGCCTCCTGGGGGATGGGACCGATAAACTCATCTTT.

This clone was seen a handful of times. TCRdb's protein, taken from a much larger clone, differs from this DNA's translation at residue 15, likely owing to a read error; the protein displayed comes from the DNA. The J gene is TRDJ1, the V gene TRDV1; 12 bases fit TRDD3. CDR3 length: 19 amino acids. Germline V gene lookup returns CDR1 TSWWSYY and CDR2 QGS. As DNA, the CDR3 is TGTGCTCTTGGGGAACTATCTGGGGGATACGCGTGGGACACCGGTAAACTCATCTTT. This codes for CALGELSGGYAWDTGKLIF.

This clone was seen ten or more times. With only one base between it and a far larger clone, this is likely a read error. Other DNA sequences of this sample code for an identical CDR3. The chain couples TRDV1 to TRDJ1; TRDD3 matches at 8 bases. Per germline, CDR1 TSWWSYY and CDR2 QGS. CDR3 size: 18 residues. J lost 6 bases, V lost 3 bases, and 18 bases had no gene match. The CDR3 bases are TGTGCTCTTGGGGACAGGGATGGAAGGGGGATAATCGGGTATAAACTCATCTTT. Its translation is CALGDRDGRGIIGYKLIF.